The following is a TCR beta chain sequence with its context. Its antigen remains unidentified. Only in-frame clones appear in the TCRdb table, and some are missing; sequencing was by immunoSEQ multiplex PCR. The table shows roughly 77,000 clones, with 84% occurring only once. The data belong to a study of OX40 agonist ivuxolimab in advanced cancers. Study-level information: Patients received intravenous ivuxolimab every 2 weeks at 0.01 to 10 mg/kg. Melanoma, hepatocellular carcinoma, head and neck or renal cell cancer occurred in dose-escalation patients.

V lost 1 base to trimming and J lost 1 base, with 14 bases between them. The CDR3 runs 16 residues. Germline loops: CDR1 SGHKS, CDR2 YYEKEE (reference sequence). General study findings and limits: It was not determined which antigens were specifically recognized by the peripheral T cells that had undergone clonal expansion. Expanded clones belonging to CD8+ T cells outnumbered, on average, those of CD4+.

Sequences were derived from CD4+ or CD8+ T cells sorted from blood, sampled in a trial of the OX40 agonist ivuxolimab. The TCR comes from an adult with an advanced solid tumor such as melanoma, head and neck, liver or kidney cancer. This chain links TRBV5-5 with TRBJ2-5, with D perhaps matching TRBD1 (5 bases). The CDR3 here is CASSLRARAIQETQYF. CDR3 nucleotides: TGTGCCAGCAGCTTGAGAGCCAGGGCGATCCAAGAGACCCAGTACTTC.